Following are 19 T cell receptor beta chains from one sample sequenced in a study of blood T cells in healthy people across ages. With a J-beta primer mix and a sample-barcoded 5' primer, a second PCR ran 7 to 11 cycles. TCRdb re-called the 5' RACE reads through MiXCR, storing one row per CDR3 protein. The sample lists over 1,500,000 distinct CDR3 sequences, roughly two fifths occurring once. The material sequenced was blood. The receptors shown here come from a human donor in good health.

The rearrangement joins TRBV29-1 to TRBJ2-7, with 8 positions matching TRBD2. The junction had 3 bases not matched to a gene; V was cut back by 3 bases and J by 2 bases. The germline gives CDR1 SQVTM, CDR2 ANQGSEA. This CDR3 is built from 13 residues. The CDR3 DNA reads as TGCAGCGTTGATGCGGGGGGACCCTACGAGCAGTACTTC. It is translated as CSVDAGGPYEQYF.

The genes are TRBV12-3 or TRBV12-4 and TRBJ2-4; 7 positions agree with TRBD1. This CDR3 is 16 amino acids long. The trim removed 3 bases at V and 0 bases at J, leaving 5 bases unmatched. The CDR3 nucleotides read TGTGCCAGCAGTTTGACAGGGACCCTAGCCAAAAACATTCAGTACTTC. Residues: CASSLTGTLAKNIQYF.

This clonotype was seen a handful of times. The V and J genes are TRBV6-1 and TRBJ2-1; 8 bases agree with TRBD2. CDR1 and CDR2 from the germline V gene are MNHNS and SASEGT. This CDR3 contains 14 residues. V trimming: 2 bases; J trimming: 8 bases; junction bases outside the gene matches: 5. The CDR3 protein is CASSEIWRGDEQFF. CDR3 DNA: TGTGCCAGCAGTGAAATCTGGCGGGGGGATGAGCAGTTCTTC.

The rearrangement uses TRBV19 and TRBJ2-7; D not certain. The CDR3 runs to 15 residues. Germline CDR1 is LNHDA and CDR2 is SQIVND (reference sequence). Between the trimmed V and J ends, which lost 3 bases and 2 bases, there was a span of 14 bases. CDR3 amino acids: CASSIAVGATYEQYF. The CDR3 DNA follows: TGTGCCAGTAGTATTGCGGTGGGCGCGACCTACGAGCAGTACTTC.

The J gene is TRBJ1-1, the V gene TRBV5-1; a possible D gene is TRBD1 (5 bases). This CDR3 is built from 14 residues. CDR1 SGHRS and CDR2 YFSETQ come from the germline V gene. V was trimmed by 4 bases and J by 1 base, leaving 11 bases between them. The CDR3 loop reads CASSGRGANTEAFF. As DNA, the CDR3 is TGCGCCAGCAGCGGGAGGGGCGCGAACACTGAAGCTTTCTTT.

In regard to this clonotype: A much larger clone is a single base away; this may be a read error. The chain couples TRBV5-4 to TRBJ1-1; D is possibly TRBD1 (5 bases). Germline CDR1 reads SGHNT; CDR2 reads YYREEE (reference sequence). The CDR3 runs 17 residues. This CDR3 is CAGSLGLGGTMNTEAFF. In DNA form, the CDR3 reads TGTGCCGGCAGCTTGGGCTTGGGGGGTACTATGAACACTGAAGCTTTCTTT.

This clonotype was counted only a few times. CDR3 residues: CASSYNSGGQDEQFF. The CDR3, as DNA: TGTGCCAGCAGTTATAATAGCGGGGGGCAGGATGAGCAGTTCTTC. The chain joins TRBV6-6 to TRBJ2-1; 10 bases line up with TRBD2. With V trimmed by 3 bases and J by 8 bases, 7 bases remained unmatched. Germline V gives CDR1 MNHNY, CDR2 SVGAGI (reference sequence). The CDR3 extends over 15 amino acids.

The chain has TRBV7-2 and TRBJ1-2, with 7 bases matching TRBD1. CDR3 length: 14 residues. V lost 5 bases, J lost 4 bases, and 7 bases stayed unmatched. Germline V gives CDR1 SGHTA, CDR2 FQGNSA. CDR3 bases: TGTGCCAGCAGCGAGCAGGGGGGCCCCTATGGCTACACCTTC. Translating gives CASSEQGGPYGYTF.

This chain uses TRBV21-1 with TRBJ1-2. TRBV21-1 is described as a pseudogene. The CDR3 covers 13 residues. For the CDR3, the DNA is TGTGCCAGCAGGGGGATCGTTAACTATGGCTACACCTTC. Amino acids: CASRGIVNYGYTF.

The rearrangement links TRBV12-3 or TRBV12-4 to TRBJ1-4, with unresolved D. The CDR3 length is 18 residues. V gave up 3 bases and J gave up 2 bases, with 19 bases separating them. In DNA, the CDR3 is TGTGCCAGCAGTTTCTATTTTGGGTCGAGGTTGACTAATGAAAAACTGTTTTTT. Residues: CASSFYFGSRLTNEKLFF.

This clonotype has a handful of counts. The J gene is TRBJ2-4, the V gene TRBV29-1; D gene ambiguous. This CDR3 comprises 13 residues. CDR1 is SQVTM and CDR2 is ANQGSEA in the germline V gene. With 4 bases removed from V and 0 bases from J, the gap between germline ends came to 7 bases. CDR3 DNA sequence: TGCAGCGTTGGGCCTAGAGCCAAAAACATTCAGTACTTC. Its protein product is CSVGPRAKNIQYF. Filled out from reference TRBV29-1 and TRBJ2-4, the complete variable domain reads SAVISQKPSRDICQRGTSLTIQCQVDSQVTMMFWYRQQPGQSLTLIATANQGSEATYESGFVIDKFPISRPNLTFSTLTVSNMSPEDSSIYLCSVGPRAKNIQYFGAGTRLSVL.

This clonotype has only a few counts. This CDR3 reads CASSVGRGVRTDTQYF. CDR3 coding DNA: TGTGCCAGCAGCGTGGGGAGGGGGGTACGCACAGATACGCAGTATTTT. The chain couples TRBV9 to TRBJ2-3, with D possibly TRBD2 on 7 matching bases. V was clipped by 2 bases and J by 1 base, with 14 bases between them. Germline V gives CDR1 SGDLS, CDR2 YYNGEE. The CDR3 is made up of 16 amino acids.

V and J are TRBV11-2 and TRBJ2-7, with D uncertain. The CDR3 spans 12 residues. Trimming cost V 1 base and J 4 bases, with 5 bases left between them. Looked up from germline, CDR1 is SGHAT and CDR2 is FQNNGV. This chain's CDR3 is CASSLVKYEQYF. CDR3 coding DNA: TGTGCCAGCAGCTTAGTCAAGTACGAGCAGTACTTC. The full variable domain, rest sourced from reference TRBV11-2 and TRBJ2-7, is EAGVAQSPRYKIIEKRQSVAFWCNPISGHATLYWYQQILGQGPKLLIQFQNNGVVDDSQLPKDRFSAERLKGVDSTLKIQPAKLEDSAVYLCASSLVKYEQYFGPGTRLTVT.

CDR3 nucleotides: TGTGCCAGCAGTGCAGTCGACAGGAGTCACGAGCAGTACTTC. Its protein product is CASSAVDRSHEQYF. The V call is TRBV25-1, the J call TRBJ2-5; TRBD1 might be the D (6 bases). Matching the DNA end better, TRBJ2-7 makes the J call doubtful. This CDR3 is built from 14 residues. Per germline, CDR1 MGHDK and CDR2 SYGVNS.

The rearrangement joins TRBV7-9 to TRBJ2-4; perhaps TRBD2 as D (5 bases). Matching the DNA end better, TRBJ2-7 makes the J call doubtful. The CDR3 spans 15 residues. Germline values: CDR1 SEHNR, CDR2 FQNEAQ (reference sequence). The CDR3 loop is CASSSDGPGSNEQYF. CDR3 coding DNA: TGTGCCAGCAGCTCGGACGGCCCGGGGTCCAACGAGCAGTACTTC.

The genes are TRBV4-2 and TRBJ1-2; possible D gene TRBD1, 6 bases. V was cut by 3 bases and J by 5 bases, with 22 bases left in between. Germline assignment: CDR1 LGHNA and CDR2 YNFKEQ. This CDR3 is built from 17 residues. The CDR3 DNA follows: TGTGCCAGCAGCCAGCATAAACAGGGATGGGATAAGTATGGCTACACCTTC. Amino acids: CASSQHKQGWDKYGYTF.

As concerns this clonotype: One end of the junction does not line up with germline, which may come from a read error. CDR3 in DNA: TGTGCCAACAGCTCCAATTCCGGGGGGAATGAGCAGTTCTTC. Encoded protein: CANSSNSGGNEQFF. The chain recombines TRBV7-9 with TRBJ2-1; 7 nucleotides align to TRBD2. The length of the CDR3 is 14 residues. The germline V gene has CDR1 SEHNR and CDR2 FQNEAQ (reference sequence).

V gene TRBV7-2 combines with J gene TRBJ1-3; no definite D call. Germline V gene lookup returns CDR1 SGHTA and CDR2 FQGNSA. The V gene lost 1 base and the J gene lost 0 bases, with 7 bases spanning the gap. CDR3 length: 15 amino acids. CDR3 DNA: TGTGCCAGCAGCTTAGTCCCAGCCTCTGGAAACACCATATATTTT. It encodes CASSLVPASGNTIYF.

The rearrangement joins TRBV2 to TRBJ2-4; TRBD1 matches 7 bases. The end of the DNA aligns better with TRBJ2-7, so the J call may be wrong. Per germline, CDR1 SNHLY and CDR2 FYNNEI. CDR3 length equals 16 residues. In DNA form, the CDR3 reads TGTGCCAGCAGTGAAGCGCTAGGGGACAGAATCTACGAGCAGTACGTC. This codes for CASSEALGDRIYEQYV.